What follows describes a single T cell receptor (beta chain). This sample was taken from a study of T cell responses to AZD1222 COVID-19 vaccine. The V end lost 6 bases, the J end lost 2 bases, and 13 bases lay between the germline ends. There are 14 residues in the CDR3. Germline values: CDR1 WNHNN, CDR2 SYGVQD (reference sequence). Clones were read by immunoSEQ multiplex PCR, and TCRdb kept only the in-frame ones, dropping some. The table has 100,000 to 130,000 clones, 89% seen once. The origin of this receptor is an adult in good health. This chain connects TRBV10-1 to TRBJ2-5; a weak D match, TRBD1 (7 bases). Sequencing used peripheral blood, obtained on day 0 of AZD1222 vaccination. CDR3 loop: CASRGGTAQETQYF. The CDR3 DNA follows: TGCGCCAGCAGAGGAGGGACAGCTCAAGAGACCCAGTACTTC.